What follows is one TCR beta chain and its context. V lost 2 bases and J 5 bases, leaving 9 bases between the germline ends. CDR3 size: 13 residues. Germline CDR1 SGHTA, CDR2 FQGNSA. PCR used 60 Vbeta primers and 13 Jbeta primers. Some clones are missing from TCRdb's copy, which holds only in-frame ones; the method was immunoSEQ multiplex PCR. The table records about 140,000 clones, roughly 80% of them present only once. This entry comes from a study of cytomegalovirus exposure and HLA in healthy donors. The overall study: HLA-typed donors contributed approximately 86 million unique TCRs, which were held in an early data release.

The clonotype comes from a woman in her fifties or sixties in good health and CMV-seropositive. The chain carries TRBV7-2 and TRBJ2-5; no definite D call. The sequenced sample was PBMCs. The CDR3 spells CASSLKAEETQYF. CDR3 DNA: TGTGCCAGCAGCTTAAAGGCGGAGGAGACCCAGTACTTC.